Listed below are T cell receptor beta chains from one sample, sequenced in a study of regulatory T cells in long-lasting Graves disease. TCRdb reprocessed the multiplex PCR reads with MiXCR, giving one entry per CDR3 protein. The profile shows approximately 290,000 distinct CDR3 sequences, around 23% of them singletons. The starting material was peripheral blood mononuclear cells (PBMCs), obtained when the disease was refractory, from a patient treated with antithyroid drugs. The receptors were gathered from a female donor with Graves disease. The CDR3 runs from the conserved cysteine through the conserved F or W. Each record gives: V gene, clone size, J gene, D gene, CDR3 length, CDR3 DNA, CDR3 protein. A D gene is named only where the DNA matches it firmly. Not all rows give a size; the values are once, few, many and, for expanded clones, a class.

TRBV12-3/TRBV12-4	few	TRBJ1-6	NA	15	TGTGCCAGCAGTTTTCGGACGGATTCAAATTCACCCCTCCACTTT	CASSFRTDSNSPLHF
TRBV6-1	many	TRBJ1-1	TRBD1	14	TGTGCCAGCAGAGTAGGACAGGTCGTAACTGAAGCTTTCTTT	CASRVGQVVTEAFF
TRBV7-2	few	TRBJ2-4	NA	12	TGTGCCAGCAGCTTAGACAGAGCCATTCAGTACTTC	CASSLDRAIQYF
TRBV5-1	few	TRBJ1-1	NA	16	TGCGCCAGCAGCTTGGGGCCTCTAGGGACCAACACTGAAGCTTTCTTT	CASSLGPLGTNTEAFF
TRBV6-1	NA	TRBJ1-5	TRBD1	15	TGTGCCAGCACCCGGACAGGGGACAGGTATCAGCCCCAGCATTTT	CASTRTGDRYQPQHF
TRBV7-2	NA	TRBJ2-2	NA	15	TGTGCCAGCAGCTTAGCGGGATGGGACACCGGGGAGCTGTTTTTT	CASSLAGWDTGELFF
TRBV3-1	NA	TRBJ2-7	NA	15	TGTGCCAGCAGCCAAACTTCCGGGCTGCCCTACGAGCAGTACTTC	CASSQTSGLPYEQYF
TRBV18	many	TRBJ2-7	TRBD2	15	TGTGCCAGCTCACCAGGGACTAGCGCTACCTACGAGCAGTACTTC	CASSPGTSATYEQYF
TRBV9	NA	TRBJ1-3	NA	16	TGTGCCAGCAGCGTAGGACCTACGGCCTCTGGAAACACCATATATTTT	CASSVGPTASGNTIYF
TRBV7-3	NA	TRBJ2-7	NA	14	TGTGCCAGCAGCGAGGGGGGGGTTCCCTACGAGCAGTACTTC	CASSEGGVPYEQYF
TRBV7-9	NA	TRBJ1-1	NA	15	TGTGCCAGCAGTTATTCGACAGAGTTAAACACTGAAGCTTTCTTT	CASSYSTELNTEAFF
TRBV20-1	NA	TRBJ2-7	TRBD1	16	TGCAGTGCTAGAGAGTCAGACAGGGACCCCTCCTACGAGCAGTACTTC	CSARESDRDPSYEQYF
TRBV7-9	few	TRBJ2-5	NA	14	TGTGCCAGCAGCTTACCGGGGATATGGGGGACCCAGTACTTC	CASSLPGIWGTQYF
TRBV7-2	NA	TRBJ2-7	TRBD2	14	TGTGCCAGCAGCACGGGACTAGATCCCTACGAGCAGTACTTC	CASSTGLDPYEQYF
TRBV20-1	NA	TRBJ2-5	NA	14	TGCAGTGCTAGAGATCGTAGGGTCCAAGAGACCCAGTACTTC	CSARDRRVQETQYF
TRBV27	many	TRBJ1-6	TRBD1	15	TGTGCCAGCAGAAGGGGACAGGGCGCGAATTCACCCCTCCACTTT	CASRRGQGANSPLHF
TRBV30	few	TRBJ2-2	TRBD2	16	TGTGCCTGGGAAGGGGCGGGAGGTTTTGGCACCGGGGAGCTGTTTTTT	CAWEGAGGFGTGELFF
TRBV30	many	TRBJ2-2	NA	14	TGTGCCTGGTGTGCTGGGAACAGGGAAGGGGAGCTGTTTTTT	CAWCAGNREGELFF
TRBV10-2	NA	TRBJ1-5	NA	12	TGCGCCAGCAGTAAGGGAGATCAGCCCCAGCATTTT	CASSKGDQPQHF
TRBV24-1	NA	TRBJ2-7	NA	15	TGTGCCACCAGTGATTCGGGGCAGGCTTCCTACGAGCAGTACTTC	CATSDSGQASYEQYF
TRBV4-2	NA	TRBJ2-7	TRBD2	17	TGTGCCAGCAGCCAAGATCTAGGACTAGCGGGGTTCTACGAGCAGTACTTC	CASSQDLGLAGFYEQYF
TRBV9	few	TRBJ1-6	NA	15	TGTGCCAGCAGCGTAGGTCCAGGGTTCGATTCACCCCTCCACTTT	CASSVGPGFDSPLHF
TRBV7-9	NA	TRBJ1-1	NA	15	TGTGCCAGCAGCTTAGTACGGGGGAGGGGAACTGAAGCTTTCTTT	CASSLVRGRGTEAFF
TRBV12-3/TRBV12-4	NA	TRBJ1-5	NA	15	TGTGCCAGCAGTCCCATGGGCGGGGGCGGCTTTGGGAAGCATTTT	CASSPMGGGGFGKHF
TRBV20-1	many	TRBJ1-6	TRBD1	14	TGCAGTGCCATCAAGCAGGGGGAGAGTTCACCCCTCCACTTT	CSAIKQGESSPLHF
TRBV9	few	TRBJ2-7	NA	14	TGTGCCAGCAGCGTTGCAGAACGAAACTACGAGCAGTACTTC	CASSVAERNYEQYF
TRBV12-3/TRBV12-4	NA	TRBJ2-1	TRBD2	17	TGTGCCAGCAGTTTGGGGGGGGTAGCGGGAGTTCGGAATGAGCAGTTCTTC	CASSLGGVAGVRNEQFF
TRBV27	NA	TRBJ2-2	TRBD2	15	TGTGCCAGCTGCCGGGTAGCGGGAGGGATCGGGGAGCTGTTTTTT	CASCRVAGGIGELFF
TRBV7-2	many	TRBJ2-7	TRBD1	13	TGTGCCAGCAGCTTTACAGGGGCGGGCGAGCAGTACTTC	CASSFTGAGEQYF
TRBV3-1	many	TRBJ1-6	NA	15	TGTGCCAGCAGCCCCCAGGACAGATCCGATTCACCCCTCCACTTT	CASSPQDRSDSPLHF
TRBV28	many	TRBJ2-7	NA	13	TGTGCCAGCAGTCGGACAGCGACCTACGAGCAGTACTTC	CASSRTATYEQYF
TRBV10-3	NA	TRBJ2-2	NA	14	TGTGCCATCAGTGAGCTTTATGACACCGGGGAGCTGTTTTTT	CAISELYDTGELFF
TRBV20-1	few	TRBJ1-2	NA	15	TGCAGTGCGGAAACCGGGACAATCAACAATTATGGCTACACCTTC	CSAETGTINNYGYTF
TRBV20-1	NA	TRBJ2-7	TRBD1	15	TGCAGTGCTAGAGCCCAGGACAGGGCTACCTACGAGCAGTACTTC	CSARAQDRATYEQYF
TRBV7-2	few	TRBJ1-6	NA	15	TGTGCCAGCAGCCCCTACCCAGGGGTGGGATCACCCCTCCACTTT	CASSPYPGVGSPLHF
TRBV28	many	TRBJ1-2	NA	16	TGTGCCACTGGGCGGGTTCTAGTGATTCTAAGGGGTGGCTACACCTTC	CATGRVLVILRGGYTF
TRBV28	many	TRBJ1-2	NA	12	TGTGCCAGCAGTTTTGGGAGCTATGGCTACACCTTC	CASSFGSYGYTF
TRBV6-5	many	TRBJ2-7	TRBD2	14	TGTGCCAGCAGTTACTCGGCGGGGGACTACGAGCAGTACTTC	CASSYSAGDYEQYF
TRBV19	NA	TRBJ2-7	TRBD1	13	TGTGCCAGTAGTACCCAGACAGGGAACGAGCAGTACTTC	CASSTQTGNEQYF
TRBV2	few	TRBJ2-6	NA	18	TGTGCCAGCAGTGGGGCCGGGGCCTCCCAATCTGGGGCCAACGTCCTGACTTTC	CASSGAGASQSGANVLTF
TRBV4-3	NA	TRBJ2-2	TRBD1	17	TGCGCCAGCAGCCCATACGGGACAGGGGATGGAACCGGGGAGCTGTTTTTT	CASSPYGTGDGTGELFF
TRBV6-1	NA	TRBJ1-6	NA	13	TGTGCCAGCAGTGAAGCGAAAGGCGCACCCCTCCACTTT	CASSEAKGAPLHF
TRBV12-3/TRBV12-4	few	TRBJ1-1	NA	15	TGTGCCAGCAGTCCGTCAGGTACTAAGTGGACTGAAGCTTTCTTT	CASSPSGTKWTEAFF
TRBV11-3	many	TRBJ1-1	NA	13	TGTGCCAGCAGCTCAGTTCGGGGGGGAACGGCTTTCTTT	CASSSVRGGTAFF
TRBV12-3/TRBV12-4	many	TRBJ2-7	NA	14	TGTGCCAGCAGTTTAGCACAGGTAATGGACGAGCAGTACTTC	CASSLAQVMDEQYF
TRBV2	NA	TRBJ2-1	NA	13	TGTGCCAGCAGTGAACAAAGGGTCAATGAGCAGTTCTTC	CASSEQRVNEQFF
TRBV12-3/TRBV12-4	NA	TRBJ2-3	TRBD2	15	TGTGCCAGCAGTGTAGCGGGAGGGCACACAGATACGCAGTATTTT	CASSVAGGHTDTQYF
TRBV30	few	TRBJ2-5	NA	13	TGTGCCTGGTCTGGAGGGGCTTGGGAGACCCAGTACTTC	CAWSGGAWETQYF
TRBV29-1	NA	TRBJ2-3	NA	13	TGCAGCGTTGAGGTGGCCTCCCGTGGAACGCAGTATTTT	CSVEVASRGTQYF
TRBV19	NA	TRBJ2-4	TRBD1	17	TGTGCCAGTAGTATAGACCCGGCGCGGACAGGGGGGAACATTCAGTACTTC	CASSIDPARTGGNIQYF
TRBV25-1	NA	TRBJ2-7	NA	13	TGTGCCAGCAGTGGCGGGACTTTCCACGAGCAGTACTTC	CASSGGTFHEQYF
TRBV4-3	NA	TRBJ2-3	TRBD2	16	TGCGCCAGCAGCCAAGAATTTAGCGGGAGAGCAGATACGCAGTATTTT	CASSQEFSGRADTQYF
TRBV12-3/TRBV12-4	few	TRBJ1-1	NA	17	TGTGCCAGCAGTTTAGCCGGTTTCACGGCGGGCTTCACTGAAGCTTTCTTT	CASSLAGFTAGFTEAFF